What follows are 12 T cell receptor beta chains derived from one specimen sequenced in a study of OX40 agonist ivuxolimab in advanced cancers. TCRdb keeps only in-frame clones here, not all; method: immunoSEQ multiplex PCR. The table has over 70,000 clones, about 84% seen once. The sample consisted of CD4+ or CD8+ T cells sorted from blood, taken in a trial of the OX40 agonist ivuxolimab. These receptors originate from an adult with an advanced solid tumor such as melanoma, head and neck, liver or kidney cancer.

The chain joins TRBV5-1 to TRBJ2-5; 10 bases align to TRBD2. The CDR3 spans 15 residues. CDR1 is SGHRS, CDR2 YFSETQ, per germline. The trim removed 3 bases at V and 3 bases at J, leaving 5 bases unmatched. CDR3 region: CASSSRGLAKETQYF. The CDR3 coding sequence is TGCGCCAGCAGCTCGAGGGGACTAGCGAAAGAGACCCAGTACTTC.

The chain employs TRBV5-5 and TRBJ1-1; a possible D gene is TRBD1 (5 bases). The CDR3 totals 14 residues. Germline V CDR1 and CDR2: SGHKS, YYEKEE (reference sequence). V was pared by 4 bases and J by 0 bases, with 10 bases between. The CDR3 coding sequence is TGTGCCAGCAGCCCGGGGGGATTGAACACTGAAGCTTTCTTT. This sequence encodes CASSPGGLNTEAFF.

The chain combines TRBV4-3 with TRBJ2-3; 7 bases agree with TRBD2. In germline, CDR1 is LGHNA, CDR2 YSLEER. J lost 4 bases, V lost 3 bases, and 10 bases had no gene match. This CDR3 has 16 residues. The chain's CDR3 is CASSQRSAGASDTQYF. CDR3 DNA: TGCGCCAGCAGCCAGAGGTCCGCGGGAGCGTCAGATACGCAGTATTTT.

This chain connects TRBV21-1 to TRBJ2-7; the table's D call TRBD2 went unverified against the DNA. TRBV21-1 is shown as a pseudogene. This CDR3 region has 11 residues. Here the CDR3 DNA reads TGTGCCACCCAACTACCGGGCGAGCAGTACTTC. Translated, it gives CATQLPGEQYF.

The chain uses TRBV6-1 and TRBJ1-5; 7 bases fit TRBD1. This CDR3 has 13 amino acids. Germline V lookup: CDR1 MNHNS, CDR2 SASEGT. The V gene end was trimmed by 4 bases and the J gene end by 5 bases; junction bases not matched to a gene: 2. Written as DNA, the CDR3 is TGTGCCAGCAGTGGGGGACAGTATCAGCCCCAGCATTTT. It is translated as CASSGGQYQPQHF.

V usage is TRBV19 and J usage is TRBJ1-1; D gene uncertain. V was clipped by 3 bases and J by 4 bases, with 9 bases between them. Germline assignment: CDR1 LNHDA and CDR2 SQIVND (reference sequence). This CDR3 has 13 residues. The CDR3 sequence: CASSMLGITEAFF. The CDR3 DNA is TGTGCCAGTAGTATGTTAGGGATCACTGAAGCTTTCTTT.

DNA for the CDR3: TGTGCCAGCAGTACGGGACTAGCGGGGGGTGTTGGTGAGCAGTTCTTC. Translated: CASSTGLAGGVGEQFF. The chain couples TRBV7-8 to TRBJ2-1; 15 bases match TRBD2. Germline assignment: CDR1 SGHVS and CDR2 FQNEAQ. CDR3 length: 16 amino acids. The V gene end was trimmed by 6 bases and the J gene end by 9 bases; junction bases not matched to a gene: 9.

V is TRBV6-5 and J is TRBJ2-7; D call uncertain. CDR3 size: 13 residues. V shed 7 bases and J shed 7 bases, with 17 bases lying between them. The germline V gene has CDR1 MNHEY and CDR2 SVGAGI. CDR3 loop: CASTGSSLREQYF. In DNA, the CDR3 is TGTGCCAGCACCGGTTCCTCCCTCCGGGAGCAGTACTTC.

This sequence joins TRBV6-1 and TRBJ2-3; perhaps TRBD1 as D (5 bases). Germline values: CDR1 MNHNS, CDR2 SASEGT. The length of the CDR3 is 15 residues. With 6 bases removed from V and 0 bases from J, the gap between germline ends came to 13 bases. The CDR3 bases are TGTGCCAGCAGGGGCCAGGGATCTAGCACAGATACGCAGTATTTT. Translating it yields CASRGQGSSTDTQYF.

The chain recombines TRBV28 with TRBJ2-7; possible D gene TRBD2, 6 bases. The ends were cut back, 2 bases at V and 4 bases at J, with 15 bases in the middle. The length of the CDR3 is 15 residues. Germline CDR1 is MDHEN and CDR2 is SYDVKM. CDR3 coding DNA: TGTGCCAGCAGTTTAACCCAGGGAGGAGGTTACGAGCAGTACTTC. Protein sequence: CASSLTQGGGYEQYF.

The gene calls are TRBV9 and TRBJ2-1; D is unresolved. CDR3 length: 13 residues. V lost 1 base, J lost 5 bases, and 7 bases lay in between. Looked up from germline, CDR1 is SGDLS and CDR2 is YYNGEE. CDR3: CASSVQGHNEQFF. Here the CDR3 DNA reads TGTGCCAGCAGCGTACAAGGACACAATGAGCAGTTCTTC. The entire variable domain, with the rest obtained from reference TRBV9 and TRBJ2-1, is as follows: DSGVTQTPKHLITATGQRVTLRCSPRSGDLSVYWYQQSLDQGLQFLIQYYNGEERAKGNILERFSAQQFPDLHSELNLSSLELGDSALYFCASSVQGHNEQFFGPGTRLTVL.

This chain connects TRBV5-1 to TRBJ1-2; D remains ambiguous. Trimming removed 7 bases at V and 1 base at J, with 11 bases between. Germline assignment: CDR1 SGHRS and CDR2 YFSETQ. The CDR3 runs 13 residues. The CDR3 reads CASGEGFNYGYTF. As DNA, the CDR3 is TGCGCCAGCGGGGAGGGATTTAACTATGGCTACACCTTC.